This is a list of T cell receptor beta chains from one sample in a study of control samples from healthy donors and cancer patients. Assay used: immunoSEQ multiplex PCR; TCRdb lists only in-frame clones, some missing. The data hold 35,000 to 45,000 clones, with approximately 82% observed a single time. The specimen sequenced was blood. The receptors originated from a man aged 60 to 75 in good health. Each CDR3 is given with its conserved first and last residue. Fields, in order: CDR3 length, J gene, clone size, D gene, V gene, CDR3 DNA, CDR3 protein. A D gene is named only where the DNA matches it firmly. Rows may omit the clone size; those that give it use once, few, many or a size class.

19	TRBJ2-6	few	TRBD1	TRBV5-6	TGTGCCAGCAGCAAGGACAGGGGGTCACCAAGCTCTGGGGCCAACGTCCTGACTTTC	CASSKDRGSPSSGANVLTF
12	TRBJ2-3	.	.	TRBV11-2	TGTGCCAGCAGCTTCACGAGAGATACGCAGTATTTT	CASSFTRDTQYF
14	TRBJ1-3	few	.	TRBV6-1	TGTGCCAGCAGTGAAATAGGGGCTGGAAACACCATATATTTT	CASSEIGAGNTIYF
12	TRBJ1-1	once	.	TRBV11-2	TGTGCCAGCAGCTTTCAAAACACTGAAGCTTTCTTT	CASSFQNTEAFF
16	TRBJ2-7	.	TRBD1	TRBV7-2	TGTGCCAGCAGCCTACGAGGACAGGGGGTTTCCTACGAGCAGTACTTC	CASSLRGQGVSYEQYF
18	TRBJ1-1	.	TRBD1	TRBV15	TGTGCCACCAGCAGAGAAGGGGGACGAGGACAGGGAGGCACTGAAGCTTTCTTT	CATSREGGRGQGGTEAFF
14	TRBJ2-3	.	.	TRBV6-2/TRBV6-3	TGTGCCAGCAGCCAGCCCCCGGGCACAGATACGCAGTATTTT	CASSQPPGTDTQYF
15	TRBJ2-5	.	TRBD2	TRBV28	TGTGCCAGCAGTGGGTGGGTAGCGGGAGGAGAGACCCAGTACTTC	CASSGWVAGGETQYF
15	TRBJ1-5	.	.	TRBV5-5	TGTGCCAGCAGCTTGTACGAGGGCAGCAATCAGCCCCAGCATTTT	CASSLYEGSNQPQHF
19	TRBJ2-5	.	TRBD2	TRBV5-6	TGTGCCAGCAGCCCAGGAACCACTAGCGGGGGGTGGTGGGAAGAGACCCAGTACTTC	CASSPGTTSGGWWEETQYF
14	TRBJ2-1	.	TRBD2	TRBV2	TGTGCCATAGACTCGGGGGGGAAATACAATGAGCAGTTCTTC	CAIDSGGKYNEQFF
14	TRBJ2-5	.	.	TRBV18	TGTGCCAGCTCACCAAAGGGGGGCGGTGAGACCCAGTACTTC	CASSPKGGGETQYF
15	TRBJ2-7	.	.	TRBV27	TGTGCCAGCAGTTTATCCTTGCGGGGCACCTACGAGCAGTACTTC	CASSLSLRGTYEQYF
17	TRBJ2-1	.	.	TRBV5-5	TGTGCCAGCAGCTTCCTTCCGGGGGAAGGGGGAGGGTTTGAGCAGTTCTTC	CASSFLPGEGGGFEQFF
17	TRBJ2-2	.	TRBD2	TRBV11-2	TGTGCCAGCAGCTCGCGGGAGGGGGGGCGCAACACCGGGGAGCTGTTTTTT	CASSSREGGRNTGELFF
15	TRBJ1-5	.	.	TRBV2	TGTGCCAGCAGTGCGACCACAGGGAAGTTAGGGTCCCAGCATTTT	CASSATTGKLGSQHF
13	TRBJ1-4	.	.	TRBV18	TGTGCCAGCAGAGGAGGACAGAATGAAAAACTGTTTTTT	CASRGGQNEKLFF
15	TRBJ2-7	once	.	TRBV5-1	TGCGCCAGCAAGAGAGCTTCGGACAGCTCCTACGAGCAGTACTTC	CASKRASDSSYEQYF
14	TRBJ2-1	.	TRBD2	TRBV6-2/TRBV6-3	TGTGCCAGCGGCCAGGGACTAGCCTACAATGAGCAGTTCTTC	CASGQGLAYNEQFF
15	TRBJ1-1	once	.	TRBV5-4	TGTGCCAGCAGCTTACCGGGCCCCATGAACACTGAAGCTTTCTTT	CASSLPGPMNTEAFF